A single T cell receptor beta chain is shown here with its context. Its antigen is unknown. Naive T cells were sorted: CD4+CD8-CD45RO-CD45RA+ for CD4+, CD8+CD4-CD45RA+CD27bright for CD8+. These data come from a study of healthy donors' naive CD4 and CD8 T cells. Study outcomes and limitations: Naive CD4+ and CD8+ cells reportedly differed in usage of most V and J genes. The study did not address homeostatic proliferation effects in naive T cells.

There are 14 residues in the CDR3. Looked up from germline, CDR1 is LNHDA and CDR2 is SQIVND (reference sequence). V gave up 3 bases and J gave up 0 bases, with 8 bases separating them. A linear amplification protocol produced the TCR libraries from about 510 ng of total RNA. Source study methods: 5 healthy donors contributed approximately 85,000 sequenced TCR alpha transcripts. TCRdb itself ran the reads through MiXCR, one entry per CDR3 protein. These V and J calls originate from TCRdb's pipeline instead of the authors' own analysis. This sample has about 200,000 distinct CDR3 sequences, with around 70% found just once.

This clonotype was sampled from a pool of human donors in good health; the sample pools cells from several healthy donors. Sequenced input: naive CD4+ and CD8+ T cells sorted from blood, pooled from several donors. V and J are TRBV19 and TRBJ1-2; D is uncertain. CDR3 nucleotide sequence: TGTGCCAGTAGTATGATGGGAGCTAACTATGGCTACACCTTC. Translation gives CASSMMGANYGYTF.